The clone carrying this T cell receptor beta chain was detected only a few times. The target antigen is unknown. The sample comes from a study of T cell responses to AZD1222 COVID-19 vaccine. Unmatched junction bases numbered 8, after V lost 5 bases and J lost 0 bases. In germline, CDR1 is LNHDA, CDR2 SQIVND (reference sequence). This CDR3 has 18 amino acids. Assay: immunoSEQ multiplex PCR; the TCRdb copy retains only in-frame clones and omits some. The table has 100,000 to 150,000 clones, approximately 86% seen once; the top ten hold over 2.5%. Notes on the study in general: Spike-specific TCR breadth and depth both grew after two AZD1222 doses.

This sequence was found in an adult who received the AZD1222 COVID-19 vaccine. The chain carries TRBV19 and TRBJ1-5, with 12 bases fitting TRBD1. The sample here was peripheral blood, taken 28 days after the second AZD1222 dose. The CDR3 is CASSLPGTGGRSNQPQHF. Here the CDR3 DNA reads TGTGCCAGTAGTCTTCCCGGGACAGGGGGCCGTAGCAATCAGCCCCAGCATTTT. Using reference TRBV19 and TRBJ1-5 for the parts outside the CDR3, the full variable domain is DGGITQSPKYLFRKEGQNVTLSCEQNLNHDAMYWYRQDPGQGLRLIYYSQIVNDFQKGDIAEGYSVSREKKESFPLTVTSAQKNPTAFYLCASSLPGTGGRSNQPQHFGDGTRLSIL.